These 21 T cell receptor beta chains were sequenced from one sample in a study of T cell responses to AZD1222 COVID-19 vaccine. The assay was immunoSEQ multiplex PCR, and TCRdb's table has in-frame clones only and misses some. The table shows approximately 110,000 clones, with around 94% occurring only once. The specimen comprised peripheral blood, sampled on day 0 of AZD1222 vaccination. These receptors all come from an adult in good health.

The chain uses TRBV7-8 and TRBJ1-5; no firm D call. From germline, CDR1 is SGHVS and CDR2 FQNEAQ. With 4 bases removed from V and 2 bases from J, the gap between germline ends came to 9 bases. This CDR3 has 14 residues. The CDR3 sequence: CASSYDMGNQPQHF. As DNA, the CDR3 is TGTGCCAGCAGCTACGACATGGGCAATCAGCCCCAGCATTTT.

The V gene is TRBV3-1 (or the pseudogene TRBV3-2), the J gene TRBJ1-5; the D is unclear. Looked up from germline, CDR1 is LGHDT and CDR2 is YNNKEL (reference sequence). The CDR3 is 14 residues long. Trimming cost V 1 base and J 3 bases, with 7 bases left between them. CDR3 sequence reads: CASSQGHHNQPQHF. CDR3 coding DNA: TGTGCCAGCAGCCAAGGTCACCACAATCAGCCCCAGCATTTT.

This chain connects TRBV7-2 to TRBJ1-5, with 8 bases lining up with TRBD1. The CDR3 contains 14 residues. Unmatched junction bases numbered 2, after V lost 2 bases and J lost 5 bases. CDR1 and CDR2 (germline): SGHTA, FQGNSA. Here the CDR3 DNA reads TGTGCCAGCAGCTTACAGGGGGCCGATCAGCCCCAGCATTTT. Translated: CASSLQGADQPQHF.

V gene TRBV7-8 combines with J gene TRBJ1-5, with 7 bases fitting TRBD1. The CDR3 spans 15 residues. Germline V gene lookup returns CDR1 SGHVS and CDR2 FQNEAQ. The V gene end was trimmed by 5 bases and the J gene end by 3 bases; junction bases not matched to a gene: 7. The CDR3 here is CASSPPKGANQPQHF. The DNA for the CDR3 is TGTGCCAGCAGCCCCCCAAAGGGGGCCAATCAGCCCCAGCATTTT.

V is TRBV5-1 and J is TRBJ1-2, with 10 bases fitting TRBD1. This CDR3 comprises 16 residues. V lost 0 bases and J lost 6; bases outside the gene matches: 8. Germline loops: CDR1 SGHRS, CDR2 YFSETQ. The CDR3 nucleotides are TGCGCCAGCAGCTTGGGGACAGGGGGGTCCGAGGATGGCTACACCTTC. Translation: CASSLGTGGSEDGYTF.

This sequence joins TRBV5-4 and TRBJ1-1, with TRBD1 matching over 9 bases. The CDR3 has 16 residues. The germline CDR1 and CDR2 sequences are SGHNT and YYREEE (reference sequence). V shed 5 bases, J shed 0 bases, and the junction held 8 bases outside the gene matches. CDR3 sequence (DNA): TGTGCCAGCAGGCCCGGACAGGGGTACTTGAACACTGAAGCTTTCTTT. Its translation is CASRPGQGYLNTEAFF.

The CDR3 reads CAVRAGNTIYF. In DNA, the CDR3 is TGTGCCGTCAGGGCTGGAAACACCATATATTTT. V and J are TRBV6-5 and TRBJ1-3; D is possibly TRBD1 (5 bases). Trimming stripped 11 bases from V and 2 bases from J, with 7 bases between. This CDR3 comprises 11 residues. Germline lookup yields CDR1 MNHEY and CDR2 SVGAGI.

The chain recombines TRBV19 with TRBJ1-1; TRBD1 might be the D (5 bases). Germline V lookup: CDR1 LNHDA, CDR2 SQIVND (reference sequence). The CDR3 loop spans 15 amino acids. The ends were cut back, 5 bases at V and 4 bases at J, with 17 bases in the middle. The DNA for the CDR3 is TGTGCCAGTAGTGCGAACCCTCCTGGGGGCACTGAAGCTTTCTTT. Its protein is CASSANPPGGTEAFF.

The V call is TRBV5-1, the J call TRBJ2-5; perhaps TRBD2 as D (6 bases). CDR3 length: 17 amino acids. Germline CDR1 and CDR2: SGHRS and YFSETQ. The V gene lost 2 bases and the J gene lost 4 bases, with 21 bases spanning the gap. CDR3 residues: CASSFYSQYMRGETQYF. CDR3 bases: TGCGCCAGCAGCTTTTACTCTCAGTACATGCGGGGAGAGACCCAGTACTTC.

The chain combines TRBV25-1 with TRBJ2-7, with TRBD1 matching over 7 bases. Germline CDR1 is MGHDK and CDR2 is SYGVNS. The CDR3 is 14 residues long. The J segment lost 3 bases and the V segment lost 2 bases, leaving 4 bases of the junction unmatched. CDR3 sequence: CASSEAGTDYEQYF. DNA for the CDR3: TGTGCCAGCAGTGAAGCCGGGACAGACTACGAGCAGTACTTC.

This clone was counted only a few times. The rearrangement uses TRBV7-9 and TRBJ1-2, with a tentative D call TRBD1 (6 bases). There are 16 residues in the CDR3. The V gene's germline CDR1 is SEHNR and CDR2 FQNEAQ (reference sequence). Trimming took off 5 bases at V and 0 bases at J, with 16 bases between the two ends. CDR3 coding DNA: TGTGCCAGCAGCCCGCTTCTTGACAGGTCTAACTATGGCTACACCTTC. It encodes CASSPLLDRSNYGYTF.

This CDR3 is CASSFNSNQPQHF. CDR3 DNA: TGTGCCAGCAGTTTTAATAGCAATCAGCCCCAGCATTTT. V gene TRBV6-5 combines with J gene TRBJ1-5; D gene uncertain. In germline, CDR1 is MNHEY, CDR2 SVGAGI. The CDR3 runs 13 residues. Trimming took 4 bases from V and 0 from J, leaving 4 bases between them.

The chain couples TRBV3-1 (or the pseudogene TRBV3-2) to TRBJ2-1; possibly TRBD1 for D (5 bases). The CDR3 sequence is 15 residues long. Germline loops: CDR1 LGHDT, CDR2 YNNKEL (reference sequence). V was shortened by 4 bases and J by 13 bases, with 23 bases between the two germline ends. CDR3 coding DNA: TGTGCCAGCAGCCCCCCCCAAGGCAGGGTTTCTAACCAGTTCTTC. Amino acids: CASSPPQGRVSNQFF.

The chain is built from TRBV4-3 and TRBJ2-5; 10 positions agree with TRBD2. Germline V gene sequence: CDR1 LGHNA, CDR2 YSLEER. The CDR3 has 17 residues. J was trimmed by 2 bases and V by 0 bases; bases with no gene match: 6. The CDR3 bases are TGCGCCAGCAGCCAAGAGGGAGCGGGGGGGAATCAAGAGACCCAGTACTTC. It codes for CASSQEGAGGNQETQYF.

The V call is TRBV6-4, the J call TRBJ2-3; tentatively, D is TRBD1 or TRBD2 (6 bases each). Trimming removed 4 bases at V and 4 bases at J, with 9 bases between. The CDR3 has 13 amino acids. Germline V gene lookup returns CDR1 MRHNA and CDR2 SNTAGT. The CDR3 DNA follows: TGTGCCAGCAGTGGGGGGGCCGCAGATACGCAGTATTTT. The encoded protein is CASSGGAADTQYF.

The chain links TRBV6-5 to TRBJ1-2, with a tentative D call TRBD1 (5 bases). The CDR3 spans 14 residues. Germline loops: CDR1 MNHEY, CDR2 SVGAGI. Trimming shortened V by 7 bases and J by 2 bases, and 14 bases separated the two germline ends. This chain's CDR3 is CASMHSRGNYGYTF. The DNA of the CDR3 is TGTGCCAGCATGCACTCACGGGGGAACTATGGCTACACCTTC.

V gene TRBV5-1 combines with J gene TRBJ2-3; a possible D gene is TRBD2 (7 bases). Germline lookup yields CDR1 SGHRS and CDR2 YFSETQ. Trimming pared 3 bases from V and 1 base from J, leaving 15 bases between. The CDR3 is 16 amino acids. In DNA, the CDR3 is TGCGCCAGCAGCTCCCCCGGGGAGGGGGGCACAGATACGCAGTATTTT. Translating gives CASSSPGEGGTDTQYF. The full variable domain, rest sourced from reference TRBV5-1 and TRBJ2-3, is KAGVTQTPRYLIKTRGQQVTLSCSPISGHRSVSWYQQTPGQGLQFLFEYFSETQRNKGNFPGRFSGRQFSNSRSEMNVSTLELGDSALYLCASSSPGEGGTDTQYFGPGTRLTVL.

This sequence joins TRBV19 and TRBJ1-1, with D unclear. The germline V gene encodes CDR1 LNHDA and CDR2 SQIVND (reference sequence). V lost 7 bases and J lost 5, with 14 bases in between. CDR3 length equals 13 residues. Written as DNA, the CDR3 is TGTGCCAGTACGAGGAACGAAGCGACTGAAGCTTTCTTT. It specifies CASTRNEATEAFF. Based on the CDR3 plus reference TRBV19 and TRBJ1-1, the full variable domain is DGGITQSPKYLFRKEGQNVTLSCEQNLNHDAMYWYRQDPGQGLRLIYYSQIVNDFQKGDIAEGYSVSREKKESFPLTVTSAQKNPTAFYLCASTRNEATEAFFGQGTRLTVV.

The rearrangement joins TRBV4-3 to TRBJ2-7, with D tentatively TRBD1 (6 bases). Germline V lookup: CDR1 LGHNA, CDR2 YSLEER. This CDR3 contains 17 residues. V was clipped by 0 bases and J by 2 bases, with 17 bases between them. CDR3 sequence reads: CASSQESRTDMPYEQYF. The CDR3 nucleotides are TGCGCCAGCAGCCAAGAGTCCAGGACAGACATGCCCTACGAGCAGTACTTC.

The J gene is TRBJ2-3, the V gene TRBV6-4, with TRBD2 matching 15 bases. With V trimmed by 8 bases and J by 4 bases, 4 bases remained unmatched. Germline loops: CDR1 MRHNA, CDR2 SNTAGT. The CDR3 is 15 amino acids. CDR3 in amino acids: CASQRTSGGADTQYF. CDR3 nucleotide sequence: TGTGCCAGCCAGAGGACTAGCGGGGGGGCAGATACGCAGTATTTT.

The chain uses TRBV6-5 and TRBJ2-2; no clear D gene. Germline loops: CDR1 MNHEY, CDR2 SVGAGI. This CDR3 comprises 12 residues. V lost 8 bases to trimming and J lost 5 bases, with 9 bases between them. The CDR3 is CASRGETGELFF. The DNA for the CDR3 is TGTGCCAGCCGCGGTGAGACCGGGGAGCTGTTTTTT.